This is a list of T cell receptor beta chains from one sample in a study of shared clonotypes between healthy human individuals. The table came from immunoSEQ multiplex PCR; TCRdb's copy has only in-frame clones and leaves some out. The sample lists 1.4 million or so clones, 98% occurring once. What was sequenced was naive CD4+ T cells sorted from blood. All receptors come from a young man in good health. CDR3s include the opening cysteine and the closing phenylalanine or tryptophan. Each record gives: J gene, V gene, D gene, clone size, CDR3 DNA, CDR3 protein. The D gene is left open where the match is weak. For some rows the clone size is stated as once, few or many, or as a class when expanded; others skip it.

TRBJ2-2 TRBV7-9 . . TGTGCCAGCAGCTTAGAGAATTTT CASSLENF
TRBJ2-2 TRBV5-1 . . TGCGCCAGCAGCTTGGGACCTCAGGGCGGGGAGCTGTTTTTT CASSLGPQGGELFF
TRBJ2-6 TRBV5-1 . . TGCGCCAGCAGCTCAGGGGATAACTCTGGGGCCAACGTCCTGACTTTC CASSSGDNSGANVLTF
TRBJ2-7 TRBV11-2 TRBD2 once TGTGCCAGCAGCCAGATGGGACTAGCGTTCTACGAGCAGTACTTC CASSQMGLAFYEQYF
TRBJ2-1 TRBV10-1 TRBD2 . TGCGCCAGCAGGTTGGGTGGTGGTAGCGGGAGGGTTAGCGATGAGCAGTTCTTC CASRLGGGSGRVSDEQFF
TRBJ2-2 TRBV15 . . TGTGCCACCAGCAGAGATCTTTCCGGCAGCTCGAACACCGGGGAGCTGTTTTTT CATSRDLSGSSNTGELFF
TRBJ1-3 TRBV10-3 TRBD1 . TGTGCCATAACGACAGGGAAGGACACCATATATTTT CAITTGKDTIYF
TRBJ2-7 TRBV11-2 . . TGTGCCAGCAGCTTCCAGCGGATGGGCGAGCAGTACTTC CASSFQRMGEQYF
TRBJ2-7 TRBV7-2 . . TGTGCCAGCAGCTTGGCTACGCTGGAGCCTACCTACGAGCAGTACTTC CASSLATLEPTYEQYF
TRBJ2-1 TRBV7-2 TRBD2 once TGTGCCAGCCTTCCATCAAGCGGGAGGGGCCTAGTATACAATGAGCAGTTCTTC CASLPSSGRGLVYNEQFF
TRBJ2-2 TRBV5-1 . . TGCGCCAGCAGCAGCCCGCGGTTGAGAGACACCGGGGAGCTGTTTTTT CASSSPRLRDTGELFF
TRBJ2-3 TRBV12-5 . . TGTGCTAGTGGTCCACTACCAGGACTATCTACCCCAGATACGCAGTATTTT CASGPLPGLSTPDTQYF
TRBJ1-2 TRBV9 . . TGTGCCAGCAGCGTAGCACTCAAGGCCCCAGCCTTC CASSVALKAPAF
TRBJ2-5 TRBV5-1 TRBD2 . TGCGCCAGCAGCCGCATTCTAGCGGGAGGCGGAGAGACCCAGTACTTC CASSRILAGGGETQYF
TRBJ2-1 TRBV28 TRBD1 . TGTGCCAGCAGCCGACAGGGAAGGGGTAGGGGGCAGTTCTTC CASSRQGRGRGQFF
TRBJ1-2 TRBV18 . . TGTGCCAGCTCACCACGCCCTAATTCTCCTAACTATGGCTACACCTTC CASSPRPNSPNYGYTF
TRBJ2-7 TRBV5-1 . . TGCGCCAGCAGCTTAGCCCCAACGCCGGCCGAGCAGTACTTC CASSLAPTPAEQYF
TRBJ2-7 TRBV2 . . TGTGCCAGCAAGCGCGACCATGACTACGAGCAGTACTTC CASKRDHDYEQYF
TRBJ1-5 TRBV6-1 TRBD1 . TGTGCCAGCAGCCTGGACAGGGGAGGACAGCCCCAGCATTTT CASSLDRGGQPQHF
TRBJ2-3 TRBV28 . . TGTGCCAGCAGCCTCCTTGGGTTGGGGCAGTATTTT CASSLLGLGQYF
TRBJ1-1 TRBV10-2 . . TGCGCCAGCAGTGGGCCAGACCCGAACACTGAAGCTTTCTTT CASSGPDPNTEAFF
TRBJ1-4 TRBV9 TRBD1 . TGTGCCAGCAGCGTAGGACAGGGGAGTGAAAAACTGTTTTTT CASSVGQGSEKLFF
TRBJ1-5 TRBV19 . . TGTGCCAGTAGCAAGGACACCGGGAATCAGCCCCAGCATTTT CASSKDTGNQPQHF
TRBJ1-3 TRBV2 TRBD1 . TGTGCCAGCCGGGACAGGGCCCTCTCTGGAAACACCATATATTTT CASRDRALSGNTIYF
TRBJ1-2 TRBV27 . . TGTGCCAGCAGTTTTTACGGCGGACACAATGGCTACACCTTC CASSFYGGHNGYTF
TRBJ2-1 TRBV18 . . TGTGCCAGCTCACCATGGGCCCACAGGCCGGTTGATGAGCAGTTCTTC CASSPWAHRPVDEQFF
TRBJ2-5 TRBV30 TRBD1 . TGTGCCTGGAGTGTACATAGGCTGGGACAGGGGAGGTCCCAGTACTTC CAWSVHRLGQGRSQYF
TRBJ2-7 TRBV7-9 . . TGTGCCAGCGGGGGATTCTTAACGGATTCCGAAGACTACGAGCAGTACTTC CASGGFLTDSEDYEQYF
TRBJ2-3 TRBV5-4 TRBD2 once TGTGCCAGCAGCTTGGTGCTTAGCGGGAGTTCAGATACGCAGTATTTT CASSLVLSGSSDTQYF
TRBJ2-2 TRBV10-3 TRBD2 once TGTGCCATCAGTGGGACTAGCGGGAGGCGTACGGCCGGGGAGCTGTTTTTT CAISGTSGRRTAGELFF
TRBJ1-3 TRBV28 . . TGTGCCAGCAGTCGTTTTCACAGGGAGCGAAACACCATATATTTT CASSRFHRERNTIYF
TRBJ1-5 TRBV2 . . TGTGCCAGCAGTAAAGACAGTTTGATCAATCAGCCCCAGCATTTT CASSKDSLINQPQHF